What follows describes a single TCR beta chain. CDR1 and CDR2 (germline): MNHEY, SMNVEV (reference sequence). Trimming left V 8 bases short and J 9 bases short, with 14 bases between. The CDR3 consists of 13 residues. In the authors' methods: Using reference gene primer amplification, nucleated cell counts were estimated. TCRdb's copy holds only in-frame clones and misses some; the assay was immunoSEQ multiplex PCR. That table is the source of V, J and clone size, and D and trimming were worked out from the DNA. The sample has 310,000 or so clones; roughly 90% are singletons. This sample was included in a study of blood T cell repertoires in COVID-19. Study information: COVID-19 samples collected from the United States, Italy and Spain covered acute and convalescent phases. T cells, B-cell-depleted T cells, or PBMCs provided the cDNA or gDNA that served as material.

V and J are TRBV27 and TRBJ1-6; unclear D gene. The sequenced sample was peripheral blood. This clonotype was obtained from a man between 18 and 29 years old who had recovered from COVID-19. In DNA form, the CDR3 reads TGTGCCAGCCGGCGCGTATCGGGTTCACCCCTCCACTTT. Residues: CASRRVSGSPLHF.